This T cell receptor beta chain came from a study of response to subunit inactivated influenza vaccine. TCRdb re-called the RT-PCR reads with MiXCR, one entry per CDR3 protein. The sample holds roughly 500,000 distinct CDR3 sequences, 20% to 25% seen once. The data also belong to a second study, concerning T cells expressing NK-cell markers. That paper states: The authors generated TCR beta cDNA through 5'RACE template switching with UMIs. An anti-gamma-delta TCR antibody restricted sorting to alpha-beta TCR T cells in several experiments. Top CD8+ clonotypes included the dominant CD3+CD56+NKG2C+ clonotypes in five to seven donors. In a handful of donors, dominant clonotypes made up about 25-60.1% of CD3+CD56-NKG2C+ cells.

Sequences were derived from CD4+ T cells sorted from PBMCs, sampled 11 to 12 days after vaccination. This TCR derives from a man between 50 and 59 years old who received an inactivated influenza vaccine.

The CDR3 here is CASSVAAGEANNEQFF. The CDR3 DNA reads as TGTGCCAGCAGCGTAGCTGCGGGAGAAGCGAACAATGAGCAGTTCTTC. The chain combines TRBV9 with TRBJ2-1; 7 bases map to TRBD2. The length of the CDR3 is 16 residues. V gave up 0 bases and J gave up 5 bases; unmatched junction bases: 8. CDR1 and CDR2 (germline): SGDLS, YYNGEE.